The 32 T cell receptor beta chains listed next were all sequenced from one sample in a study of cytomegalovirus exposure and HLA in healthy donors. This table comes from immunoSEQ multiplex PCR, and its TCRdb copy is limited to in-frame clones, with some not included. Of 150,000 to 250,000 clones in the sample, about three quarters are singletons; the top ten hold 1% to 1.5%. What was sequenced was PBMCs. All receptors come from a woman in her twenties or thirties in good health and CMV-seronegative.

The CDR3 loop reads CAWSHSGSISDTQYF. The DNA for the CDR3 is TGTGCCTGGAGTCATAGCGGGAGTATCTCAGATACGCAGTATTTT. V and J are TRBV30 and TRBJ2-3; 9 bases agree with TRBD2. This CDR3 contains 15 residues. Germline lookup yields CDR1 GTSNPN and CDR2 SVGIG (reference sequence). J was trimmed by 4 bases and V by 2 bases; bases with no gene match: 7.

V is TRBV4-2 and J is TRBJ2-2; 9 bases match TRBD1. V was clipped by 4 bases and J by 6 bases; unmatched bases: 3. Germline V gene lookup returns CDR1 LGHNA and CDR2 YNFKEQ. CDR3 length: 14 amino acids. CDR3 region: CASSLGQGAGELFF. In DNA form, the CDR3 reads TGTGCCAGCAGCCTGGGACAGGGTGCCGGGGAGCTGTTTTTT.

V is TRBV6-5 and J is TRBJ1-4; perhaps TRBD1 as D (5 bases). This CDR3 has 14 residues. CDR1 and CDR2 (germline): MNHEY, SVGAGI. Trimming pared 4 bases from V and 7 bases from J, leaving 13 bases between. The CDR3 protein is CASSLGVLSEKLFF. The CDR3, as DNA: TGTGCCAGCAGTTTAGGGGTACTAAGTGAAAAACTGTTTTTT.

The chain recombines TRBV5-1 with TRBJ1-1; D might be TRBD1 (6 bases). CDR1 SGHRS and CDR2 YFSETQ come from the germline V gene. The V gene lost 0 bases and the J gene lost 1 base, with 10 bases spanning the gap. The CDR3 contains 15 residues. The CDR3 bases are TGCGCCAGCAGCTTGGGCGGGGGCCCGAACACTGAAGCTTTCTTT. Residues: CASSLGGGPNTEAFF.

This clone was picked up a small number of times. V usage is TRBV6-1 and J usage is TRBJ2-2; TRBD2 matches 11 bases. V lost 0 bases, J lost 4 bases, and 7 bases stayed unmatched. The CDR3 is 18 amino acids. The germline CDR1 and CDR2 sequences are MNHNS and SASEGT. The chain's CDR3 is CASSEAPTSGSLTGELFF. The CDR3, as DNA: TGTGCCAGCAGTGAAGCGCCTACTAGCGGGAGTCTCACCGGGGAGCTGTTTTTT.

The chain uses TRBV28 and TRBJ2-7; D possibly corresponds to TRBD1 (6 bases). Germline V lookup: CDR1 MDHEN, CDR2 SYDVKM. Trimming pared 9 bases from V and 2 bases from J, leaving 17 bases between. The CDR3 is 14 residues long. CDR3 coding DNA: TGTGCCAGTTTCTCAGGGGTACCTACCTACGAGCAGTACTTC. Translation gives CASFSGVPTYEQYF.

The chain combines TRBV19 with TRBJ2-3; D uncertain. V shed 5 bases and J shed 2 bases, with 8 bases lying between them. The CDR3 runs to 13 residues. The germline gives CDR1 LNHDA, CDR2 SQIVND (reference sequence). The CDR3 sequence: CASSVLYTDTQYF. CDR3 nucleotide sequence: TGTGCCAGTAGTGTTCTGTACACAGATACGCAGTATTTT.

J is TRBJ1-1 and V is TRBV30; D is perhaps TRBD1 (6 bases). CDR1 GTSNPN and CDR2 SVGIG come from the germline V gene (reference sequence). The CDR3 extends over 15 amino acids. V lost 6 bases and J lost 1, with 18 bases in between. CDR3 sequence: CACSSPGHKNTEAFF. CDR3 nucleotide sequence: TGTGCCTGTTCCTCTCCGGGACACAAGAACACTGAAGCTTTCTTT.

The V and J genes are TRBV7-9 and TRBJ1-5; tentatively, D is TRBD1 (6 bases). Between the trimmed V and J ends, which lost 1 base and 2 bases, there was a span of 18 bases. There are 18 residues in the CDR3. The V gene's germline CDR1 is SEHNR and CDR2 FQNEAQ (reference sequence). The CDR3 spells CASSLVGQGLGGNQPQHF. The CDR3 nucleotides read TGTGCCAGCAGCTTAGTGGGGCAGGGGTTAGGAGGCAATCAGCCCCAGCATTTT. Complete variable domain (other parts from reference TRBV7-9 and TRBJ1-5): DTGVSQNPRHKITKRGQNVTFRCDPISEHNRLYWYRQTLGQGPEFLTYFQNEAQLEKSRLLSDRFSAERPKGSFSTLEIQRTEQGDSAMYLCASSLVGQGLGGNQPQHFGDGTRLSIL.

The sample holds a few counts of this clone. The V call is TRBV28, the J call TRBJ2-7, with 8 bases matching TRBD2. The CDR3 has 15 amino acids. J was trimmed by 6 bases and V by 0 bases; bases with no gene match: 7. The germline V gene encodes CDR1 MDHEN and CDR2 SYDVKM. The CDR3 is CASSLWGGRRGEQYF. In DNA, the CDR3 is TGTGCCAGCAGTTTATGGGGCGGGAGGAGGGGCGAGCAGTACTTC. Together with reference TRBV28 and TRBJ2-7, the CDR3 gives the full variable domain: DVKVTQSSRYLVKRTGEKVFLECVQDMDHENMFWYRQDPGLGLRLIYFSYDVKMKEKGDIPEGYSVSREKKERFSLILESASTNQTSMYLCASSLWGGRRGEQYFGPGTRLTVT.

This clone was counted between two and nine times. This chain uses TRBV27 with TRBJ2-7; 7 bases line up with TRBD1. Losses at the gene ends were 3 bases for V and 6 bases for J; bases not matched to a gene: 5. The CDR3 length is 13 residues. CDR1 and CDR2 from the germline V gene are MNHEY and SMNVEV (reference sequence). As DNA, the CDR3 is TGTGCCAGCAGTTTCACAGGGGACGGCGAGCAGTACTTC. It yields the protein CASSFTGDGEQYF.

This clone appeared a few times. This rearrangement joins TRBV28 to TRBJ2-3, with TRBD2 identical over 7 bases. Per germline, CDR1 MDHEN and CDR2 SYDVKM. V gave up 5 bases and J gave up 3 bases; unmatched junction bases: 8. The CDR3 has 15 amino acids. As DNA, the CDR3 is TGTGCCAGCAGTCGTCTGGCGGGGGAGACAGATACGCAGTATTTT. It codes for CASSRLAGETDTQYF.

CDR3 DNA sequence: TGCGCCAGCAGCCCGACAGGGAGAACCTACGAGCAGTACTTC. Protein product: CASSPTGRTYEQYF. The V call is TRBV5-1, the J call TRBJ2-7, with 7 nucleotides matching TRBD1. V dropped 4 bases and J dropped 2; count of bases not matched to a gene: 6. Germline lookup yields CDR1 SGHRS and CDR2 YFSETQ. The CDR3 contains 14 residues.

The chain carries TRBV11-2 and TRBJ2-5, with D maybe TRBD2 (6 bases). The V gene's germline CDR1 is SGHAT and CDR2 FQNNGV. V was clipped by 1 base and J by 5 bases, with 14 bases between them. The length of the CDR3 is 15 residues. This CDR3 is CASSLGGEERETQYF. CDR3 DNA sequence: TGTGCCAGCAGCTTAGGGGGGGAGGAAAGGGAGACCCAGTACTTC.

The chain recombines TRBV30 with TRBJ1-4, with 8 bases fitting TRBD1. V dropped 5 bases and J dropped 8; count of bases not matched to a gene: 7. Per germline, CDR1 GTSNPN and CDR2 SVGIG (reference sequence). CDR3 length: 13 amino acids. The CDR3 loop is CAWAQGVREKLFF. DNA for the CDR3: TGTGCCTGGGCACAGGGGGTACGAGAAAAACTGTTTTTT.

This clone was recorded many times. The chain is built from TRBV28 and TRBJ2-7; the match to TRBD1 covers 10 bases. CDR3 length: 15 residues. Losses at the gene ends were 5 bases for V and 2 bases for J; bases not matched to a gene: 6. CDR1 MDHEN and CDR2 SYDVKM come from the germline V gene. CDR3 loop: CASSRRTGGTYEQYF. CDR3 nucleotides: TGTGCCAGCAGTCGACGGACAGGGGGGACCTACGAGCAGTACTTC.

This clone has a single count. The CDR3 is CASSYSGGVYYGYTF. CDR3 DNA sequence: TGTGCCAGCAGTTATTCGGGGGGTGTCTACTATGGCTACACCTTC. The V gene is TRBV6-5, the J gene TRBJ1-2; D possibly corresponds to TRBD1 (5 bases). The CDR3 extends over 15 amino acids. The germline V gene encodes CDR1 MNHEY and CDR2 SVGAGI. V was cut by 3 bases and J by 3 bases, with 14 bases left in between.

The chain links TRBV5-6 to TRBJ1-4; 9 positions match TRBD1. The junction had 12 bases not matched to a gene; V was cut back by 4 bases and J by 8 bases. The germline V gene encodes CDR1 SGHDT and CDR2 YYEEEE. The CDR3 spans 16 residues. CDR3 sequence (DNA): TGTGCCAGCAGCGCCCACGGACAGGGGATTTGGGAAAAACTGTTTTTT. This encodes CASSAHGQGIWEKLFF.

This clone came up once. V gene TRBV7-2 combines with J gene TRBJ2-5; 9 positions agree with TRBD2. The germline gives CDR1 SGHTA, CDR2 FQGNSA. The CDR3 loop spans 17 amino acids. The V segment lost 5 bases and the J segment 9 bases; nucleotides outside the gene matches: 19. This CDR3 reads CASSQTFGASGVQAQYF. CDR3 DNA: TGTGCCAGCAGCCAAACCTTTGGGGCTAGCGGGGTGCAGGCCCAGTACTTC. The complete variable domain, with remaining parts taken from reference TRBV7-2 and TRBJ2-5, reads GAGVSQSPSNKVTEKGKDVELRCDPISGHTALYWYRQSLGQGLEFLIYFQGNSAPDKSGLPSDRFSAERTGGSVSTLTIQRTQQEDSAVYLCASSQTFGASGVQAQYFGPGTRLLVL.

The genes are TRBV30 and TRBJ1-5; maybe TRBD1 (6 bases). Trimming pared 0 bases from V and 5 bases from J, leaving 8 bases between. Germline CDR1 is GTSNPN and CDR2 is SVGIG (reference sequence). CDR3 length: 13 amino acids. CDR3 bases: TGTGCCTGGAGTGTACAGGGCTATCAGCCCCAGCATTTT. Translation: CAWSVQGYQPQHF.

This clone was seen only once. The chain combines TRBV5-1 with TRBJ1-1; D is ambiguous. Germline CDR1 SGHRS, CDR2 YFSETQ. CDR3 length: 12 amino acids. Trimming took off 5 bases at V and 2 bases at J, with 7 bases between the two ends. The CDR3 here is CASREVNTEAFF. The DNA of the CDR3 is TGCGCCAGCAGGGAGGTTAACACTGAAGCTTTCTTT.

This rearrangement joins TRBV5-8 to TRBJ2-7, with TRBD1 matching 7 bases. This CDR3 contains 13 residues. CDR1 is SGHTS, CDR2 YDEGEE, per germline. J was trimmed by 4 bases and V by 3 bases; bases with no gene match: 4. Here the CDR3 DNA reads TGTGCCAGCAGCTCGGGACAGCTTTACGAGCAGTACTTC. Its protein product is CASSSGQLYEQYF.

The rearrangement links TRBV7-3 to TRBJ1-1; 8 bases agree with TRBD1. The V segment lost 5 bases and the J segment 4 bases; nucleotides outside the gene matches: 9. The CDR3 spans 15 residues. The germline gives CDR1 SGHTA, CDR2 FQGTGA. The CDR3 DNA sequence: TGTGCCAGCAGCGAAACGCCACAGGGGGGCACTGAAGCTTTCTTT. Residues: CASSETPQGGTEAFF.

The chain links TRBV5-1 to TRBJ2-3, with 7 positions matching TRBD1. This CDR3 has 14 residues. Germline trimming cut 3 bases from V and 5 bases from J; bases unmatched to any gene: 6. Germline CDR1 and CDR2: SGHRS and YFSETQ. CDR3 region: CASSSPNRGDTQYF. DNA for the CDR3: TGCGCCAGCAGCTCCCCAAACAGGGGAGATACGCAGTATTTT.

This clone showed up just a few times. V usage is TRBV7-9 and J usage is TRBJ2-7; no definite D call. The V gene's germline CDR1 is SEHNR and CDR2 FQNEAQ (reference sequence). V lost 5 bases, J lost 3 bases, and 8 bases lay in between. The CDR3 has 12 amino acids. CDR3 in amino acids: CASSLSGYEQYF. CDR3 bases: TGTGCCAGCAGCCTATCCGGCTACGAGCAGTACTTC. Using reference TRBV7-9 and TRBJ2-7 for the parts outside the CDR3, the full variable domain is DTGVSQNPRHKITKRGQNVTFRCDPISEHNRLYWYRQTLGQGPEFLTYFQNEAQLEKSRLLSDRFSAERPKGSFSTLEIQRTEQGDSAMYLCASSLSGYEQYFGPGTRLTVT.

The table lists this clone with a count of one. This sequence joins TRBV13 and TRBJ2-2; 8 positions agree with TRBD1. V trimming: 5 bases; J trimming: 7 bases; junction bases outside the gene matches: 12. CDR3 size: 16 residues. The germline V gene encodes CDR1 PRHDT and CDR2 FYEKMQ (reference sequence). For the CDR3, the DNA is TGTGCCAGCAGCGGCTCGGACAGGGTTGTTGACGGGGAGCTGTTTTTT. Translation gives CASSGSDRVVDGELFF.

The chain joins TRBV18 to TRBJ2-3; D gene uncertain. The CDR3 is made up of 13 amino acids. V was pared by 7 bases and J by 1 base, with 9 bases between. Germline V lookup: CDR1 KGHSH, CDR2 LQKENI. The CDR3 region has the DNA TGTGCCAGCTTATTAAGCGGCACAGATACGCAGTATTTT. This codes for CASLLSGTDTQYF. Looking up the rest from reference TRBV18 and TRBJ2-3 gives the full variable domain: NAGVMQNPRHLVRRRGQEARLRCSPMKGHSHVYWYRQLPEEGLKFMVYLQKENIIDESGMPKERFSAEFPKEGPSILRIQQVVRGDSAAYFCASLLSGTDTQYFGPGTRLTVL.

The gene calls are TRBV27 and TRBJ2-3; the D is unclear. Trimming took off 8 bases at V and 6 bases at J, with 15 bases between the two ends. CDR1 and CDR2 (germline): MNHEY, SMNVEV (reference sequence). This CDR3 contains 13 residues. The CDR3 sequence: CASGVYGTDTQYF. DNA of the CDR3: TGTGCCAGCGGAGTTTATGGAACCGATACGCAGTATTTT.

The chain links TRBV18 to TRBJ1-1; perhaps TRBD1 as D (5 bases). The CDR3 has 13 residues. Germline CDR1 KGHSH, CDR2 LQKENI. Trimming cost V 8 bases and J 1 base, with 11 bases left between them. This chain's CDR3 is CASAMGGNTEAFF. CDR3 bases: TGTGCCAGCGCAATGGGGGGGAACACTGAAGCTTTCTTT.

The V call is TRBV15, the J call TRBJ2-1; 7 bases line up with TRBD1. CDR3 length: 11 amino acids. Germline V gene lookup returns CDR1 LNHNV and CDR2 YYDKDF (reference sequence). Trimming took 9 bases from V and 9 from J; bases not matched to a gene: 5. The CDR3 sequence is CATGGEGEQFF. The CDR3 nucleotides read TGTGCCACAGGGGGCGAAGGTGAGCAGTTCTTC. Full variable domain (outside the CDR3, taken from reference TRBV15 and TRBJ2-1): DAMVIQNPRYQVTQFGKPVTLSCSQTLNHNVMYWYQQKSSQAPKLLFHYYDKDFNNEADTPDNFQSRRPNTSFCFLDIRSPGLGDTAMYLCATGGEGEQFFGPGTRLTVL.

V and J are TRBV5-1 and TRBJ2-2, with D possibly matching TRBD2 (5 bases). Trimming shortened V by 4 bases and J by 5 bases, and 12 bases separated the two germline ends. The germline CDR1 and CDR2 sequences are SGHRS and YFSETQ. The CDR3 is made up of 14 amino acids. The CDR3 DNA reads TGCGCCAGCAGCACGGACCGCGGGACCGGGGAGCTGTTTTTT. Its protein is CASSTDRGTGELFF.

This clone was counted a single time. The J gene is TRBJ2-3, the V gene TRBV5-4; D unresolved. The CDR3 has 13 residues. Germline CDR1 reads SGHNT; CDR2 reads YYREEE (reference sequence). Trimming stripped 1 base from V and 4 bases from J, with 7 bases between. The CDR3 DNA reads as TGTGCCAGCAGCTTGAGCCCTTCAGATACGCAGTATTTT. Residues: CASSLSPSDTQYF. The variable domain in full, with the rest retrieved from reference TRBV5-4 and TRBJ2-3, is ETGVTQSPTHLIKTRGQQVTLRCSSQSGHNTVSWYQQALGQGPQFIFQYYREEENGRGNFPPRFSGLQFPNYSSELNVNALELDDSALYLCASSLSPSDTQYFGPGTRLTVL.